The sample holds a few counts of the clone carrying this T cell receptor beta chain. Its target is unknown. The source of the sample is a study of cytomegalovirus exposure and HLA in healthy donors. Primers included in the PCR were 60 Vbeta and 13 Jbeta primers. Sequencing was performed with immunoSEQ multiplex PCR; in TCRdb, only in-frame clones are kept and a portion is missing. The data show 150,000 to 200,000 clones, approximately 78% seen once. This CDR3 is built from 14 residues. Germline values: CDR1 MNHNY, CDR2 SVGAGI (reference sequence). The V end was cut by 8 bases, the J end by 2 bases, with 15 bases between. Findings and caveats of the study: Later analysis suggested most CMV-associated TCR beta chains were HLA-restricted.

Material: PBMCs. The chain links TRBV6-6 to TRBJ2-5, with D perhaps TRBD2 (5 bases). The clonotype comes from a girl aged 2 to 9 in good health and CMV-seropositive. CDR3 in amino acids: CASQAEAVQETQYF. The CDR3 region has the DNA TGTGCCAGCCAGGCGGAAGCGGTTCAAGAGACCCAGTACTTC.